This TCR beta chain was sequenced in a study of blood T cell repertoires in COVID-19. Study overall: The study drew acute and convalescent COVID-19 samples from the United States, Italy and Spain. PBMCs, B-cell-depleted T cells, or T cells were the source of the cDNA or gDNA that made up the material.

V gave up 4 bases and J gave up 0 bases, with 12 bases separating them. Germline V gives CDR1 KGHSH, CDR2 LQKENI. The CDR3 has 15 residues. Original handling: How many nucleated cells were present was estimated from reference gene primer amplification. This table comes from immunoSEQ multiplex PCR, and its TCRdb copy is limited to in-frame clones, with some not included. Clone size and V and J calls were adopted from that table, with D and trimming inferred from the DNA. The sample includes some 97,000 clones, 85% to 90% seen only once; the top ten take 9.5% to 15%. What was sequenced was peripheral blood. This sequence joins TRBV18 and TRBJ1-1; D is possibly TRBD1 (5 bases). The source is a human donor in a cohort sampled during active COVID-19. CDR3 nucleotides: TGTGCCAGCTCACTCTCTGGGGCGATGAACACTGAAGCTTTCTTT. It codes for CASSLSGAMNTEAFF. The full variable domain, with the rest looked up from reference TRBV18 and TRBJ1-1, is NAGVMQNPRHLVRRRGQEARLRCSPMKGHSHVYWYRQLPEEGLKFMVYLQKENIIDESGMPKERFSAEFPKEGPSILRIQQVVRGDSAAYFCASSLSGAMNTEAFFGQGTRLTVV.